The clone carrying this T cell receptor (beta chain) has just a few counts. The junction departs from the called germline gene at one end, perhaps through a read error. With a J-beta primer mix and a sample-barcoded 5' primer, a second PCR ran roughly 7 to 11 cycles. In TCRdb, the 5' RACE reads were re-called with MiXCR into one record per CDR3 protein. The table shows more than 650,000 distinct CDR3 sequences, with 20% to 25% occurring only once. This specimen belongs to a study of blood T cells in healthy people across ages. Germline-derived CDR1 and CDR2 are LGHDT and YNNKEL (reference sequence). This CDR3 spans 11 amino acids.

This receptor was identified in a man between 70 and 80 years old in good health. Sequenced sample: blood. This chain joins TRBV3-1 and TRBJ2-5; D assignment may be TRBD1 or TRBD2 (5 bases each). The CDR3 DNA is TGTGCCAGCAGCCAAAGGGACGGCTTTAAATTC. Amino acid sequence: CASSQRDGFKF.